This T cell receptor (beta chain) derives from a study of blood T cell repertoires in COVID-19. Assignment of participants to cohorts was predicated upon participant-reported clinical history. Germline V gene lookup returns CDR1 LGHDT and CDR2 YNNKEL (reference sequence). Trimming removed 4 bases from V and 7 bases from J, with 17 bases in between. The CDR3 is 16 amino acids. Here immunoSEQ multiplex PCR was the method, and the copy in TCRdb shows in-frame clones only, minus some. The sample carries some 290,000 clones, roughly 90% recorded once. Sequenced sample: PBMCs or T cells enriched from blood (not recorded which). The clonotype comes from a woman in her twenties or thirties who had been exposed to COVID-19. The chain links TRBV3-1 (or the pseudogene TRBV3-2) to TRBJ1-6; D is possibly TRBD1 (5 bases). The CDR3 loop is CASSPVGGLSNSPLHF. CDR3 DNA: TGTGCCAGCAGCCCGGTGGGGGGACTGTCCAATTCACCCCTCCACTTT.